This TCR beta chain was found in a study of vaccination effects on CD4 cells after COVID-19. The wider study: Post-vaccine draws lagged the second dose by a median of 72 days. Overall study results and limits: Clonal contraction was marked in infection- and vaccine-induced clones late after vaccination. Convalescent patients were scarce in the study, and it lacked early post-infection timepoints.

Antigen-specific CD4+ T cell clonotypes were called by their expansion after viral peptide-pool culture in ViraFEST. CD4+ T cells were isolated after around 9 days of culture. A PCR test confirmed that the person had SARS-CoV-2 infection between March and December 2020. Either the BNT162b2 or mRNA-1273 vaccine was given to participants in two doses. Wells each received over 1.5 million PBMC, cultured with approximately 10 IU/ml IL-2 and around 10 ug/ml peptides. A remark on this clone: The target antigen is unknown.

Generated by immunoSEQ multiplex PCR, the TCRdb table keeps only in-frame clones and is missing some. In the table there are 14,000 or so clones, around 80% of which are singletons. The length of the CDR3 is 14 residues. CDR1 and CDR2 from the germline V gene are SGHRS and YFSETQ. V shed 2 bases, J shed 6 bases, and the junction held 6 bases outside the gene matches. The rearrangement joins TRBV5-1 to TRBJ1-1; 8 positions agree with TRBD1. The TCR sequence derives from a human donor who had a prior SARS-CoV-2 infection. The sample was CD4+ T cells from PBMCs cultured with SARS-CoV-2 spike peptides, taken after COVID-19 vaccination. The CDR3 DNA follows: TGCGCCAGCAGCTTCGGACAGGGTGGCGCTGAAGCTTTCTTT. Translating it yields CASSFGQGGAEAFF.